This TCR beta chain appears in the sequencing data of a study of radiation and T cells in renal cell carcinoma. Described time point: baseline pretreatment blood. Documented treatment: 15 Gy SBRT to primary tumor, nephrectomy 4 weeks later. TCRdb's table, derived via immunoSEQ multiplex PCR, lists solely in-frame clones and lacks some. Here the sample spans some 150,000 clones, about 88% being singletons. CDR3 length: 14 residues. CDR1 is SGHVS, CDR2 FQNEAQ, per germline. The ends lost 5 bases at V and 3 bases at J; junction bases unmatched: 5. This sequence was found in a woman aged 50 to 60 with renal cell carcinoma. Here the sequenced sample was blood, taken from a patient whose treatment included radiotherapy and nephrectomy. This rearrangement joins TRBV7-8 to TRBJ2-3; 7 positions agree with TRBD1. CDR3 DNA sequence: TGTGCCAGCAGCCAGCAGACAGGGACAGATACGCAGTATTTT. Translating it yields CASSQQTGTDTQYF. The whole variable domain, remainder taken from reference TRBV7-8 and TRBJ2-3, is GAGVSQSPRYKVAKRGQDVALRCDPISGHVSLFWYQQALGQGPEFLTYFQNEAQLDKSGLPSDRFFAERPEGSVSTLKIQRTQQEDSAVYLCASSQQTGTDTQYFGPGTRLTVL.